The rows below give T cell receptor beta chains drawn from one sample of a study of CD8 T cells in ankylosing spondylitis. TCRdb fed the 5' RACE reads into MiXCR, producing one record per CDR3 protein. The repertoire holds roughly 370,000 distinct CDR3 sequences, with approximately 20% as singletons. Sequenced: blood, either unsorted or a sorted T cell fraction (not recorded which). Source of these receptors: a male donor with ankylosing spondylitis. Each CDR3 is given with its conserved first and last residue. D genes are given only for firm matches. Clone size, where shown, is once, few, many, or a class for clones that have expanded.

d_gene	abundance	v_gene	j_gene	CDR3nt	CDR3aa
NA	NA	TRBV7-3	TRBJ2-2	TGTGCCAGCAGCTTACAAGCGGGTGGGAACACCGGGGAGCTGTTTTTT	CASSLQAGGNTGELFF
NA	NA	TRBV6-1	TRBJ2-7	TGTGCCAGCAGCCACCTCGGGACATTCGAGCAGTACTTC	CASSHLGTFEQYF
NA	NA	TRBV5-1	TRBJ2-1	TGCGCCAGCAGCTTGGTGGGGGGCTCGAGCTCCTACAATGAGCAGTTCTTC	CASSLVGGSSSYNEQFF
NA	few	TRBV28	TRBJ2-3	TGTGCCAGCAGGTCCCCCCTGGGTATCGGCACAGATACGCAGTATTTT	CASRSPLGIGTDTQYF
NA	few	TRBV20-1	TRBJ2-1	TGCAGTGCTTCGGGCCCCCTGGGGTACAATGAGCAGTTCTTC	CSASGPLGYNEQFF
NA	NA	TRBV5-1	TRBJ1-2	TGCGCCAGCAGCTCCCCGGGGGGGTCTAGTGGCTACACCTTC	CASSSPGGSSGYTF
NA	NA	TRBV5-1	TRBJ2-2	TGCGCCAGCAGCTTGGTCGGGACAACCACCGGGGAGCTGTTTTTT	CASSLVGTTTGELFF
NA	few	TRBV4-3	TRBJ2-1	TGCGCCAGCAGCCAAGCCGGGTCCTCAAATGAGCAGTTCTTC	CASSQAGSSNEQFF
TRBD1	few	TRBV5-6	TRBJ1-5	TGTGCCAGCAGCTACGGGACAGGTATCAATCAGCCCCAGCATTTT	CASSYGTGINQPQHF
NA	few	TRBV25-1	TRBJ2-7	TGTGCCAGCAGTGTCCAGGGTACTTACGAGCAGTACTTC	CASSVQGTYEQYF
TRBD1	few	TRBV4-2	TRBJ1-2	TGTGCCAGCAGCCCCCTGACAGGGGAATATGGCTACACCTTC	CASSPLTGEYGYTF
NA	few	TRBV5-5	TRBJ2-1	TGTGCCAGCAGCCCGTGGGGTTTGTCGGCGGAGCAGTTCTTC	CASSPWGLSAEQFF
TRBD1	few	TRBV12-3/TRBV12-4	TRBJ1-3	TGTGCCAGCAGAACCGGGACAGGGTCTGGAAACACCATATATTTT	CASRTGTGSGNTIYF
TRBD1	NA	TRBV7-2	TRBJ2-7	TGTGCCAGCAGCCCCCAACGGACAGGCGGAGTCTACGAGCAGTACTTC	CASSPQRTGGVYEQYF
TRBD2	few	TRBV13	TRBJ2-3	TGTGCCAGCAGCTTTTCAGCGGGAGGGCTTGCAGATACGCAGTATTTT	CASSFSAGGLADTQYF
NA	few	TRBV5-4	TRBJ1-6	TGTGCCAGCAGCGGTGAGGACTGGCGCCTCCACTTT	CASSGEDWRLHF
TRBD2	NA	TRBV29-1	TRBJ2-3	TGCAGCGTTCCCCCGACTAGCGTTTCAGATACGCAGTATTTT	CSVPPTSVSDTQYF
NA	NA	TRBV18	TRBJ2-3	TGTGCCAGCTCACCAGTAGGGGATACGCAGTATTTT	CASSPVGDTQYF
TRBD1	NA	TRBV12-3/TRBV12-4	TRBJ1-6	TGTGCCAGCAGCAGGGAGGGGGCCGGTAATTCACCCCTCCACTTT	CASSREGAGNSPLHF
NA	few	TRBV20-1	TRBJ2-7	TGCAGTGCTAGAGATAGACAGACAAGCTTCTACGAGCAGTACTTC	CSARDRQTSFYEQYF
NA	NA	TRBV20-1	TRBJ2-1	TGCAGTGCTAGTCGGGACGCATTACGCAATGAGCAGTTCTTC	CSASRDALRNEQFF
TRBD2	few	TRBV11-2	TRBJ2-7	TGTGCCAGCAGCCATCTTAGCGGGACGGTCGAGCAGTACTTC	CASSHLSGTVEQYF
TRBD2	few	TRBV20-1	TRBJ2-7	TGCAGTGCTAGAGATATAAGACTAGCGGGAAACTCCTACGAGCAGTACTTC	CSARDIRLAGNSYEQYF
NA	few	TRBV2	TRBJ2-5	TGTGCCAGCAGTATAAAGACCCAGTACTTC	CASSIKTQYF
TRBD2	few	TRBV6-1	TRBJ2-1	TGTGCCAGCAGTGAAGCAAGGTTAGCGGGAGCCCATGAGCAGTTCTTC	CASSEARLAGAHEQFF
NA	few	TRBV5-1	TRBJ2-2	TGCGCCAGCAGCCAGGACACGGCGAACACCGGGGAGCTGTTTTTT	CASSQDTANTGELFF
NA	few	TRBV15	TRBJ2-7	TGTGCCACCAGCAGATTTGTGGGTTCCTACGAGCAGTACTTC	CATSRFVGSYEQYF
TRBD2	few	TRBV7-6	TRBJ2-2	TGTGCCAGCAGCCCACTAGCGGGATACACCGGGGAGCTGTTTTTT	CASSPLAGYTGELFF
NA	NA	TRBV7-2	TRBJ1-5	TGTGCCAGCAGCCTAGGGCTCACCTATCAGCCCCAGCATTTT	CASSLGLTYQPQHF
TRBD2	few	TRBV11-2	TRBJ2-3	TGTGCCAGCAGCTTAGTTGGGACTAGCGGGAGCGGCACAGATACGCAGTATTTT	CASSLVGTSGSGTDTQYF
TRBD1	NA	TRBV3-1	TRBJ1-6	TGTGCCAGCAGCCACGCCGGGACAGTCCGTTTACCCCTCCACTTT	CASSHAGTVRLPLHF
NA	NA	TRBV6-2/TRBV6-3	TRBJ2-7	TGTGCCAGCAGTTCAGACTGGAGATCTTACGAGCAGTACTTC	CASSSDWRSYEQYF
NA	NA	TRBV5-5	TRBJ1-2	TGTGCCAGCAGCTTGGATGACTCTGGAACCTATGGCTACACCTTC	CASSLDDSGTYGYTF
NA	few	TRBV6-2/TRBV6-3	TRBJ2-1	TGTGCCAGCAGTTTAGTCCGAACCAATGAGCAGTTCTTC	CASSLVRTNEQFF
NA	NA	TRBV15	TRBJ1-5	TGTGCCACCAGCAGAGATATGGGGGCCGTGGAACAGCCCCAGCATTTT	CATSRDMGAVEQPQHF
TRBD1	NA	TRBV6-1	TRBJ2-3	TGTGCCAGCAGTGAGGACAGGGGTCCGGCAGATACGCAGTATTTT	CASSEDRGPADTQYF
NA	many	TRBV12-3/TRBV12-4	TRBJ2-1	TGTGCCAGCAGTTTACCCCCCTTAGTCTATGAGCAGTTCTTC	CASSLPPLVYEQFF
NA	NA	TRBV5-1	TRBJ1-5	TGCGCCAGCAGCTGGGATGGGGATAGCAATCAGCCCCAGCATTTT	CASSWDGDSNQPQHF
TRBD2	few	TRBV5-1	TRBJ2-1	TGCGCCAGCATCAAGCTAGCGGGAGAGGTAAATGAGCAGTTCTTC	CASIKLAGEVNEQFF
TRBD1	NA	TRBV25-1	TRBJ2-3	TGTGCCAGCAGTCGCGGACAGGGAGCCACAGATACGCAGTATTTT	CASSRGQGATDTQYF
NA	NA	TRBV20-1	TRBJ2-3	TGCAGTGCGGAAGCGGTGAAAAGCACAGATACGCAGTATTTT	CSAEAVKSTDTQYF
NA	NA	TRBV18	TRBJ1-6	TGTGCCAGCTCACCGGGGACACCCAATTCACCCCTCCACTTT	CASSPGTPNSPLHF
NA	NA	TRBV7-3	TRBJ2-2	TGTGCCAGCAGGCCCCCTCAGGGCACCGGGGAGCTGTTTTTT	CASRPPQGTGELFF
TRBD1	NA	TRBV19	TRBJ2-5	TGTGCCAGTAGCTCCACAGGGGGGACGGAGACCCAGTACTTC	CASSSTGGTETQYF
NA	NA	TRBV18	TRBJ2-3	TGTGCCAGCTCACCGGGGACAAGAGATACGCAGTATTTT	CASSPGTRDTQYF
NA	many	TRBV12-3/TRBV12-4	TRBJ1-6	TGTGCCAGCAGTCCCCTGGGGGATAGGAATTCACCCCTCCACTTT	CASSPLGDRNSPLHF
TRBD2	NA	TRBV15	TRBJ2-1	TGTGCCACCAGCAGGGGACTAGCGGGAGACCGTGAGCAGTTCTTC	CATSRGLAGDREQFF